This is a list of T cell receptor beta chains from one sample in a study of shared clonotypes between healthy human individuals. Data came from immunoSEQ multiplex PCR; TCRdb stores just in-frame clones and leaves some out. The data show a few hundred thousand clones, around 76% seen once. The sequencing input was PBMCs. These receptor sequences come from a woman between 40 and 50 years old in good health. Some clones in this sample may be carry-over from other donors' samples. Each CDR3 is given with its conserved first and last residue.

CDR3 length,V gene,J gene,CDR3 protein
14,TRBV2,TRBJ2-5,CASSYDRGPETQYF
14,TRBV2,TRBJ2-7,CASSRGQGSYEQYF
15,TRBV6-5,TRBJ1-4,CASRPHRGEYEKLFF
15,TRBV11-3,TRBJ2-5,CASSPEGGGQETQYF
14,TRBV14,TRBJ2-3,CASSQVPGLGTQYF
14,TRBV10-2,TRBJ1-4,CASSGTGINEKLFF
15,TRBV5-8,TRBJ1-2,CASSLAHRALYGYTF
16,TRBV21-1,TRBJ1-2,CASSKAQTGLVYGYTF
15,TRBV5-1,TRBJ2-7,CASSATDIGLNEQYF
14,TRBV19,TRBJ1-2,CASSTWDGAYGYTF
16,TRBV7-3,TRBJ2-2,CASSLGQPSNTGELFF
16,TRBV11-2,TRBJ2-1,CASSLTGGELYNEQFF
18,TRBV19,TRBJ2-7,CASSPGLAGAGGSYEQYF
15,TRBV28,TRBJ1-2,CASSPNDRGHYGYTF
16,TRBV15,TRBJ1-4,CATARGGAETNEKLFF
12,TRBV6-5,TRBJ2-4,CATRQGNSIQYF
13,TRBV7-9,TRBJ1-1,CASSRRDGAEAFF
19,TRBV27,TRBJ1-2,CASSLNTGGSITSGDGYTF
16,TRBV5-1,TRBJ1-1,CASSAYGGVMNTEAFF
12,TRBV10-2,TRBJ2-7,CAAGEVLGEQYF
15,TRBV6-1,TRBJ2-1,CASGRRDRGIDEQFF
14,TRBV5-8,TRBJ2-7,CASSSREGSYEQYF
14,TRBV14,TRBJ1-2,CASSQLVGAGGYTF
16,TRBV25-1,TRBJ2-6,CASSASGSSGANVLTF
15,TRBV29-1,TRBJ2-7,CSVERGAGQEYEQYF
17,TRBV28,TRBJ1-5,CASSVPETPRHNQPQHF
12,TRBV30,TRBJ2-7,CAWNDGRYEQYF
13,TRBV7-2,TRBJ1-5,CASSPVALQPQHF
17,TRBV10-3,TRBJ2-6,CAISEPTGLSGANVLTF
14,TRBV15,TRBJ1-5,CATSRDYSNQPQHF
14,TRBV29-1,TRBJ2-5,CSVDQTGVQETQYF
15,TRBV7-9,TRBJ2-7,CASSLTGGRPNEQYF
13,TRBV7-3,TRBJ1-1,CASSPGTEIEAFF
16,TRBV4-3,TRBJ2-1,CASSSSGRAGYNEQFF
14,TRBV5-1,TRBJ1-1,CASSQTRGDTEAFF
14,TRBV5-1,TRBJ2-7,CASSSGQGPYEQYF
12,TRBV18,.,CASSPGAYEQYF
15,TRBV10-3,TRBJ2-1,CAISERGAGGDEQFF
16,TRBV11-1,TRBJ2-1,CASSLASGDSYNEQFF
12,TRBV7-2,TRBJ1-1,CASSPQGGKAFF
14,TRBV28,TRBJ2-7,CASRLDWLEPEQYF
15,TRBV5-4,TRBJ2-7,CASSLPREHSYEQYF
17,TRBV7-3,TRBJ2-3,CASSLSRRGGRGDTQYF
11,TRBV7-9,TRBJ1-1,CASSPVAEAFF
17,TRBV4-2,TRBJ2-7,CASSQDPTSGFSYEQYF
13,TRBV11-2,TRBJ1-1,CASSTTRSTEAFF
16,TRBV9,TRBJ2-1,CASSVRTSGWGDEQFF
15,TRBV4-1,TRBJ2-7,CASSQEESRTYEQYF
19,TRBV19,TRBJ2-1,CASSNIAPGGAGVNNEQFF
13,TRBV6-6,TRBJ1-2,CASSYGTELGYTF
15,TRBV29-1,TRBJ2-1,CSVDNSGTPPGEQFF
14,TRBV2,TRBJ2-2,CASSEGRSTGELFF
15,TRBV10-3,TRBJ2-1,CAIRSSGSGHNEQFF